A selection of T cell receptor beta chains follows, all from one sample in a study of blood T cells in healthy people across ages. MiXCR was run by TCRdb on the 5' RACE reads, yielding one entry per CDR3 protein. The data contain fewer than 900,000 distinct CDR3 sequences, roughly 35% of them seen just once; the ten biggest clones take up about an eighth. What was sequenced was blood. The receptor source for this set is a young man in good health. CDR3s include the opening cysteine and the closing phenylalanine or tryptophan. A D gene is named only where the DNA matches it firmly. Clone size is shown for a subset of rows, as once, few, many or a class of expanded clone.

d_call: NA
v_call: TRBV6-1
clone_size: NA
j_call: TRBJ2-7
cdr3_aa: CASTTDGDYEQYF
cdr3_nt: TGTGCCAGCACTACGGACGGGGACTACGAGCAGTACTTC

d_call: NA
v_call: TRBV12-3/TRBV12-4
clone_size: NA
j_call: TRBJ2-2
cdr3_aa: CASSSGKANTGELFF
cdr3_nt: TGTGCCAGCAGTTCAGGAAAAGCGAACACCGGGGAGCTGTTTTTT

d_call: TRBD1
v_call: TRBV7-2
clone_size: few
j_call: TRBJ2-7
cdr3_aa: CASSSGQGAGEQYF
cdr3_nt: TGTGCCAGCAGCTCAGGACAGGGGGCAGGCGAGCAGTACTTC

d_call: TRBD1
v_call: TRBV6-5
clone_size: NA
j_call: TRBJ1-2
cdr3_aa: CASSYSGDSIYGYTF
cdr3_nt: TGTGCCAGCAGTTACTCGGGGGACAGCATCTATGGCTACACCTTC

d_call: NA
v_call: TRBV20-1
clone_size: NA
j_call: TRBJ1-5
cdr3_aa: CSARAAGTENQPLHF
cdr3_nt: TGCAGTGCTAGAGCTGCGGGGACGGAAAATCAGCCCCTGCATTTT

d_call: TRBD2
v_call: TRBV12-3/TRBV12-4
clone_size: NA
j_call: TRBJ2-1
cdr3_aa: CASSLRRGFYNEQFF
cdr3_nt: TGTGCCAGCAGTTTACGGCGGGGGTTCTACAATGAGCAGTTCTTC

d_call: TRBD1
v_call: TRBV27
clone_size: once
j_call: TRBJ1-4
cdr3_aa: CASTGQGGEKLFF
cdr3_nt: TGTGCCAGCACGGGACAGGGTGGTGAAAAACTGTTTTTT

d_call: TRBD1
v_call: TRBV5-1
clone_size: few
j_call: TRBJ2-3
cdr3_aa: CASSPQGQPTDTQYF
cdr3_nt: TGCGCCAGCAGCCCACAGGGACAGCCGACAGATACGCAGTATTTT

d_call: NA
v_call: TRBV2
clone_size: NA
j_call: TRBJ1-4
cdr3_aa: CASSEEGRGEKLFF
cdr3_nt: TGTGCCAGCAGTGAAGAGGGGCGCGGTGAAAAACTGTTTTTT

d_call: TRBD1
v_call: TRBV5-1
clone_size: many
j_call: TRBJ2-5
cdr3_aa: CASSKTGTGRSLQETQYF
cdr3_nt: TGCGCCAGCAGCAAAACCGGGACAGGAAGATCCCTTCAAGAGACCCAGTACTTC

d_call: NA
v_call: TRBV29-1
clone_size: many
j_call: TRBJ2-5
cdr3_aa: CSVEDEPKETQYF
cdr3_nt: TGCAGCGTTGAAGATGAACCTAAAGAGACCCAGTACTTC

d_call: NA
v_call: TRBV4-3
clone_size: NA
j_call: TRBJ2-7
cdr3_aa: CASSQGRRAVSYEQYF
cdr3_nt: TGCGCCAGCAGCCAAGGGAGGCGAGCGGTCTCCTACGAGCAGTACTTC

d_call: TRBD1
v_call: TRBV7-2
clone_size: NA
j_call: TRBJ2-7
cdr3_aa: CASRPDRGHYEQYF
cdr3_nt: TGTGCCAGCAGGCCAGACAGGGGGCATTACGAGCAGTACTTC

d_call: NA
v_call: TRBV5-1
clone_size: NA
j_call: TRBJ2-1
cdr3_aa: CASSLVADSPGEQFF
cdr3_nt: TGCGCCAGCAGCTTGGTGGCTGACTCACCGGGTGAGCAGTTCTTC

d_call: TRBD2
v_call: TRBV2
clone_size: NA
j_call: TRBJ2-1
cdr3_aa: CASSESAGGMYNEQFF
cdr3_nt: TGTGCCAGCAGTGAATCAGCGGGGGGGATGTACAATGAGCAGTTCTTC

d_call: TRBD1
v_call: TRBV25-1
clone_size: few
j_call: TRBJ2-2
cdr3_aa: CASSALRWDRNTGELFF
cdr3_nt: TGTGCCAGCAGTGCCCTCCGATGGGACAGGAACACCGGGGAGCTGTTTTTT

d_call: NA
v_call: TRBV20-1
clone_size: few
j_call: TRBJ1-6
cdr3_aa: CSASRISSPLHF
cdr3_nt: TGCAGTGCTAGTAGGATTTCTTCACCCCTCCACTTT

d_call: NA
v_call: TRBV5-1
clone_size: NA
j_call: TRBJ1-5
cdr3_aa: CASSLGGDPAGAQHF
cdr3_nt: TGCGCCAGCAGCTTGGGAGGAGACCCCGCCGGGGCCCAGCATTTT

d_call: NA
v_call: TRBV3-1
clone_size: NA
j_call: TRBJ1-2
cdr3_aa: CASSQEKDINRDGTF
cdr3_nt: TGTGCCAGCAGCCAAGAGAAGGACATTAACCGTGATGGCACCTTC

d_call: NA
v_call: TRBV12-3/TRBV12-4
clone_size: NA
j_call: TRBJ2-1
cdr3_aa: CASSPNRENNEQFF
cdr3_nt: TGTGCCAGCAGCCCGAACAGGGAAAACAATGAGCAGTTCTTC